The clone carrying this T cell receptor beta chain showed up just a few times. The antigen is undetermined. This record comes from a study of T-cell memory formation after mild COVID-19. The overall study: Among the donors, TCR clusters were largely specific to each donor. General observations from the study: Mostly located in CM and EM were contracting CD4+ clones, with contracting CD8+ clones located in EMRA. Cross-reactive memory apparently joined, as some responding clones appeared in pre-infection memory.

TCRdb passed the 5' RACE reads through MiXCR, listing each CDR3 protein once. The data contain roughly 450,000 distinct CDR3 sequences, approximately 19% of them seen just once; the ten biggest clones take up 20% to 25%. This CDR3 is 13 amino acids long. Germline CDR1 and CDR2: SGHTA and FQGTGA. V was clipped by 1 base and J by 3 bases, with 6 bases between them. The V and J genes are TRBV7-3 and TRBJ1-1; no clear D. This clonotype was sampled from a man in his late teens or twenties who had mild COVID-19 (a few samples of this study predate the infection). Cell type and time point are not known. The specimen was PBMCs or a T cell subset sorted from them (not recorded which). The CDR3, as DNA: TGTGCCAGCAGCTTAAACGGGGACACTGAAGCTTTCTTT. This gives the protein CASSLNGDTEAFF.